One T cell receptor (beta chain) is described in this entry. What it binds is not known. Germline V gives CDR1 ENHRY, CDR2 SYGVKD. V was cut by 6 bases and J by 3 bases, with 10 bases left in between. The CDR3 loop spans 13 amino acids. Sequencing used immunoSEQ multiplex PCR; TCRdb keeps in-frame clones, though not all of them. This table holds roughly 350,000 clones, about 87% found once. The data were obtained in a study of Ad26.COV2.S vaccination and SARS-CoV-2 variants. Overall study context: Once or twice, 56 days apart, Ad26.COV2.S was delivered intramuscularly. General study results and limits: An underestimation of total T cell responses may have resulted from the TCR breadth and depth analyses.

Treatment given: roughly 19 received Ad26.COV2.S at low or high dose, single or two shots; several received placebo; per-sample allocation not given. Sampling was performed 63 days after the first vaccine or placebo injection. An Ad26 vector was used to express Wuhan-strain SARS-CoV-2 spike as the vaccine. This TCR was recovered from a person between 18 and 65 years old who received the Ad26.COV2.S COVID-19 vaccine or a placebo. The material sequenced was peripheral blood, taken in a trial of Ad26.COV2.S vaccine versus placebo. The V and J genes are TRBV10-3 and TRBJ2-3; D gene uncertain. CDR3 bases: TGTGCCATCAGCGGGCACATAACAGATACGCAGTATTTT. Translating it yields CAISGHITDTQYF.